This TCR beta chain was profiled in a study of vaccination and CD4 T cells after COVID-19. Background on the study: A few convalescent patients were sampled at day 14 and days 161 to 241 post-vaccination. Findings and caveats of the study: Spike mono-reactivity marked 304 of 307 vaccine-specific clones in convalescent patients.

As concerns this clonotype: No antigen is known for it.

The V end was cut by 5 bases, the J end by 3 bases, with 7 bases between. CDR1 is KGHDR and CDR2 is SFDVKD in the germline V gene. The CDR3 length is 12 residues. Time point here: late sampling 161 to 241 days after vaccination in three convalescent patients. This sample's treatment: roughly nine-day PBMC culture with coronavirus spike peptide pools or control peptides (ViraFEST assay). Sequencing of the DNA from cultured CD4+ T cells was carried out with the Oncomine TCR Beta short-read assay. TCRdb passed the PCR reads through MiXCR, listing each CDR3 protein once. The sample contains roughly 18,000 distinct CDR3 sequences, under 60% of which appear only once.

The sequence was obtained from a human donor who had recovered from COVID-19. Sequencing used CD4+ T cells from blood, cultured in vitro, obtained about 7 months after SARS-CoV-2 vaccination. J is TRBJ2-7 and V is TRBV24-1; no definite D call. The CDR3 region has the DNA TGTGCCACCAGTGTACCGGACTACGAGCAGTACTTC. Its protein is CATSVPDYEQYF.